This TCR beta chain is drawn from a study of radiotherapy plus CTLA-4 blockade in lung cancer. Whole-study context: Objective responses emerged in about 20% of patients, and around 29% attained disease control.

In the case of this clone: Its matching antigen is unknown.

V was clipped by 4 bases and J by 3 bases, with 14 bases between them. The germline V gene encodes CDR1 MNHNS and CDR2 SASEGT. The CDR3 extends over 15 amino acids. General observations from the study: Radiotherapy was combined with ipilimumab, and tumor-derived TCR clones then expanded in blood. Early blood T cell clone dynamics reportedly forecast response best, with interferon-beta.

Profiling relied on immunoSEQ multiplex PCR, and the TCRdb table lists in-frame clones only, not all of them. The data hold roughly 130,000 clones, with 85% to 90% observed a single time. This specimen consisted of peripheral blood, obtained from a patient treated with radiotherapy plus ipilimumab. This chain connects TRBV6-1 to TRBJ2-3, with D perhaps matching TRBD2 (7 bases). The receptor comes from a human donor with non-small cell lung cancer that progressed on radiotherapy plus ipilimumab. The CDR3 sequence is CASSGGGGATDTQYF. For the CDR3, the DNA is TGTGCCAGCAGTGGAGGGGGAGGGGCGACAGATACGCAGTATTTT.